This T cell receptor (beta chain) was obtained from a study of control samples from healthy donors and cancer patients. The CDR3 contains 16 residues. The V gene end was trimmed by 0 bases and the J gene end by 4 bases; junction bases not matched to a gene: 5. Germline V gene data show CDR1 as SGHVS and CDR2 as FQNEAQ. Produced via immunoSEQ multiplex PCR; TCRdb's table is partial and in-frame only. The sample holds tens of thousands of clones, 93% seen once. The material sequenced was PBMCs. V gene TRBV7-8 combines with J gene TRBJ2-1; 8 bases fit TRBD2. This receptor was identified in a woman in her thirties or forties with lung cancer. CDR3 DNA sequence: TGTGCCAGCAGCTTAGCCGGTAGCGGGGTGTACAATGAGCAGTTCTTC. Its protein product is CASSLAGSGVYNEQFF.